This T cell receptor beta chain was profiled in a study of blood T cell repertoires in COVID-19. Study-level information: The cDNA or gDNA used as material had been derived from T cells, B-cell-depleted T cells, or PBMCs.

Germline CDR1 GTSNPN, CDR2 SVGIG (reference sequence). The CDR3 extends over 14 amino acids. Between the trimmed V and J ends, which lost 0 bases and 5 bases, there was a span of 13 bases. Seattle researchers signed up patients amid active infection and tracked them longitudinally. Per the original data handling: Quantification of nucleated cells was approximated via reference gene primer amplification. Clones were read by immunoSEQ multiplex PCR, and TCRdb kept only the in-frame ones, dropping some. V and J calls and clone size come straight from that table; D and trimming were deduced from the DNA. This sample has 150,000 or so clones, with 75% to 90% found just once. This clone was counted once.

Material for sequencing was peripheral blood. The chain is built from TRBV30 and TRBJ2-5; weak D call: TRBD2 (6 bases). This clonotype originated in a man younger than 30 with COVID-19, enrolled during active disease. CDR3: CAWSVPRGRETQYF. CDR3 bases: TGTGCCTGGAGTGTACCGCGGGGCCGGGAGACCCAGTACTTC.